The 9 T cell receptor beta chains presented below share a single source sample, sequenced in a study of prognosis after radiotherapy for stage I lung cancer. The study amplified the TCR beta CDR3 region from genomic DNA. This amplification was carried out by two rounds of multiplex PCR. Each TRBV and TRBJ gene had its own primer in the first PCR round. In TCRdb, the multiplex PCR reads were re-called with MiXCR into one record per CDR3 protein. The table includes 14,000 or so distinct CDR3 sequences, 31% detected once. The sample consisted of PBMCs, taken before or after stereotactic body radiation therapy (not recorded which). These TCRs come from a donor over 45 with non-small cell lung cancer.

The chain couples TRBV19 to TRBJ2-2; 7 nucleotides match TRBD2. Trimming cost V 10 bases and J 8 bases; bases outside gene matches: 16. In germline, CDR1 is LNHDA, CDR2 SQIVND (reference sequence). The CDR3 extends over 15 amino acids. This chain's CDR3 is CATHRGGGGAGELFF. The CDR3 DNA is TGTGCCACGCACCGTGGGGGGGGTGGAGCTGGGGAGCTGTTTTTT.

V usage is TRBV15 and J usage is TRBJ2-1; D is unclear. V was cut by 6 bases and J by 3 bases, with 6 bases left in between. The CDR3 spans 12 residues. CDR1 is LNHNV and CDR2 is YYDKDF in the germline V gene (reference sequence). CDR3 loop: CATRVVYNEQFF. The CDR3 region has the DNA TGTGCCACCAGAGTGGTCTACAATGAGCAGTTCTTC.

This clonotype showed up many times. V is TRBV28 and J is TRBJ1-4; D perhaps matches TRBD1 (5 bases). V was shortened by 6 bases and J by 7 bases, with 15 bases between the two germline ends. The CDR3 sequence is 14 residues long. The germline gives CDR1 MDHEN, CDR2 SYDVKM. In DNA, the CDR3 is TGTGCCAGCAGAGCGTCGGGGGGGGGTGAAAAACTGTTTTTT. This gives the protein CASRASGGGEKLFF.

CDR3 loop: CASSQEGYNQPQHF. The CDR3 bases are TGCGCCAGCAGCCAAGAAGGGTACAATCAGCCCCAGCATTTT. This chain joins TRBV4-1 and TRBJ1-5; D unclear. V was clipped by 0 bases and J by 3 bases, with 6 bases between them. The CDR3 consists of 14 residues. CDR1 is MGHRA and CDR2 is YSYEKL in the germline V gene.

This clonotype was observed at least ten times. V usage is TRBV29-1 and J usage is TRBJ2-2; D unclear. The germline V and J ends were trimmed by 5 bases and 0 bases, with 13 bases remaining between them. CDR1 is SQVTM, CDR2 ANQGSEA, per germline. This CDR3 spans 15 amino acids. Here the CDR3 DNA reads TGCAGCGTTTTGCATCGAGTCGCGAACACCGGGGAGCTGTTTTTT. Translating gives CSVLHRVANTGELFF.

The chain is built from TRBV28 and TRBJ2-7, with D possibly being TRBD2 (5 bases). The length of the CDR3 is 16 residues. V was trimmed by 3 bases and J by 2 bases, leaving 17 bases between them. Germline CDR1 is MDHEN and CDR2 is SYDVKM. CDR3 region: CASSLCRVRRAYEQYF. The DNA for the CDR3 is TGTGCCAGCAGTTTGTGTCGAGTAAGGCGGGCCTACGAGCAGTACTTC.

This clonotype was seen repeatedly, ten times or more. This chain joins TRBV7-9 and TRBJ2-5, with D perhaps matching TRBD2 (5 bases). V was trimmed by 5 bases and J by 5 bases, leaving 9 bases between them. This CDR3 is 12 amino acids long. CDR1 is SEHNR and CDR2 is FQNEAQ in the germline V gene (reference sequence). The DNA for the CDR3 is TGTGCCAGCAGCCCGGCGGGCGAGACCCAGTACTTC. Its translation: CASSPAGETQYF.

By its share, this clonotype is medium-sized. This chain connects TRBV7-3 to TRBJ2-1, with D possibly matching TRBD1 (7 bases). The CDR3 loop spans 14 amino acids. Germline-derived CDR1 and CDR2 are SGHTA and FQGTGA. V was shortened by 5 bases and J by 8 bases, with 16 bases between the two germline ends. The CDR3 bases are TGTGCCAGCAGCCTTAGGAGGGGGCCGTATGAGCAGTTCTTC. Residues: CASSLRRGPYEQFF.

This clonotype has ten or more counts. The chain joins TRBV4-2 to TRBJ2-7; 7 bases map to TRBD2. V shed 3 bases and J 0 bases; nucleotides not matched to a gene: 5. This CDR3 has 15 residues. From germline, CDR1 is LGHNA and CDR2 YNFKEQ. The CDR3 sequence is CASSQGRESSYEQYF. CDR3 DNA: TGTGCCAGCAGCCAGGGGAGGGAGAGCTCCTACGAGCAGTACTTC.